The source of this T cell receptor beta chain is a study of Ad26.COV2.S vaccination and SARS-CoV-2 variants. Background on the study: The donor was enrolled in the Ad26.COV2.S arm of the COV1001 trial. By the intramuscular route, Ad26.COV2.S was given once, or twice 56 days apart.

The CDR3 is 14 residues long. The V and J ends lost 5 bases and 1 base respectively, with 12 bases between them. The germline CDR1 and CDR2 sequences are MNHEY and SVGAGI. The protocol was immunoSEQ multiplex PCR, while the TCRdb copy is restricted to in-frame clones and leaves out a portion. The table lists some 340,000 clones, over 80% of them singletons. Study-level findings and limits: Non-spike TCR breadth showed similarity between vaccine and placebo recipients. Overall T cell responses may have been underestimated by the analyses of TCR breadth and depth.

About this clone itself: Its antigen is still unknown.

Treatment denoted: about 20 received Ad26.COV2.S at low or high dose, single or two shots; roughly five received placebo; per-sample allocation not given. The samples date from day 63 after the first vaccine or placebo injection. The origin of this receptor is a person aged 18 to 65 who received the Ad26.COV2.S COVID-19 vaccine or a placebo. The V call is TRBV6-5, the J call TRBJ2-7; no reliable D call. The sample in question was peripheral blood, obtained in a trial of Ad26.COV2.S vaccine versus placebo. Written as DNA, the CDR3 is TGTGCCAGCAGTCCATTACCGGCGTCCTACGAGCAGTACTTC. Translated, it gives CASSPLPASYEQYF.